The 11 T cell receptor beta chains given below trace back to one sample, sequenced in a study of T cell responses to AZD1222 COVID-19 vaccine. Assay: immunoSEQ multiplex PCR; the TCRdb copy retains only in-frame clones and omits some. The sample records approximately 100,000 clones, 90% being singletons. This specimen was peripheral blood, taken on day 0 of AZD1222 vaccination. The receptors were gathered from an adult in good health.

This clone has a single count. The sample holds other DNA sequences that translate to the same CDR3. The chain links TRBV5-6 to TRBJ1-1, with TRBD1 as a possible D gene (5 bases). CDR1 is SGHDT, CDR2 YYEEEE, per germline. The V end was cut by 1 base, the J end by 5 bases, with 6 bases between. This CDR3 contains 12 residues. The CDR3: CASSLRGTEAFF. The CDR3 nucleotides read TGTGCCAGCAGCTTGCGGGGGACTGAAGCTTTCTTT.

The rearrangement joins TRBV6-5 to TRBJ1-5; D unclear. Germline CDR1 is MNHEY and CDR2 is SVGAGI. V lost 6 bases and J lost 0, with 9 bases in between. This CDR3 spans 14 amino acids. The CDR3 protein is CASRTGNSNQPQHF. In DNA form, the CDR3 reads TGTGCCAGCAGGACGGGGAATAGCAATCAGCCCCAGCATTTT.

The chain combines TRBV7-9 with TRBJ2-2; maybe TRBD1 (5 bases). The CDR3 extends over 15 amino acids. CDR1 and CDR2 (germline): SEHNR, FQNEAQ (reference sequence). The ends were cut back, 3 bases at V and 2 bases at J, with 10 bases in the middle. CDR3 DNA: TGTGCCAGCAGCTTTCAGGGCGGTAACACCGGGGAGCTGTTTTTT. The encoded protein is CASSFQGGNTGELFF. The full variable domain, rest sourced from reference TRBV7-9 and TRBJ2-2, is DTGVSQNPRHKITKRGQNVTFRCDPISEHNRLYWYRQTLGQGPEFLTYFQNEAQLEKSRLLSDRFSAERPKGSFSTLEIQRTEQGDSAMYLCASSFQGGNTGELFFGEGSRLTVL.

The J gene is TRBJ1-5, the V gene TRBV28; 9 nucleotides agree with TRBD1. The V gene's germline CDR1 is MDHEN and CDR2 SYDVKM. The trim removed 6 bases at V and 6 bases at J, leaving 9 bases unmatched. There are 15 residues in the CDR3. The CDR3 loop is CASSQTGGGFQPQHF. CDR3 sequence (DNA): TGTGCCAGCAGCCAGACAGGGGGAGGATTTCAGCCCCAGCATTTT.

The chain has TRBV10-3 and TRBJ2-7, with D tentatively TRBD2 (6 bases). V was trimmed by 8 bases and J by 0 bases, leaving 11 bases between them. The V gene's germline CDR1 is ENHRY and CDR2 SYGVKD. This CDR3 has 13 amino acids. The CDR3 DNA is TGTGCCATCCTGGCGGGGAGCTCCTACGAGCAGTACTTC. It yields the protein CAILAGSSYEQYF.

The rearrangement uses TRBV19 and TRBJ1-4, with 7 bases fitting TRBD1. Losses at the gene ends were 4 bases for V and 8 bases for J; bases not matched to a gene: 7. The germline V gene has CDR1 LNHDA and CDR2 SQIVND (reference sequence). The CDR3 has 14 residues. The CDR3 DNA is TGTGCCAGTAGTACTACCGGGACAGCGGAAAAACTGTTTTTT. It specifies CASSTTGTAEKLFF.

V usage is TRBV10-3 and J usage is TRBJ2-2; the D gene could be TRBD1 or TRBD2 (5 bases each). Deletions cut 5 bases from V and 5 bases from J, with 18 bases between. This CDR3 has 16 amino acids. Germline V lookup: CDR1 ENHRY, CDR2 SYGVKD. CDR3 coding DNA: TGTGCCATCAGTATAACTCAGGGATCGGGGACCGGGGAGCTGTTTTTT. This encodes CAISITQGSGTGELFF.

The chain carries TRBV5-1 and TRBJ2-1; tentative D call: TRBD1 (5 bases). Germline V gene lookup returns CDR1 SGHRS and CDR2 YFSETQ. V was trimmed by 0 bases and J by 10 bases, leaving 17 bases between them. CDR3 length: 15 residues. CDR3 amino acids: CASSLELASSGEQFF. CDR3 bases: TGCGCCAGCAGCTTGGAGTTAGCCTCCTCAGGGGAGCAGTTCTTC.

The chain couples TRBV5-1 to TRBJ1-3; 7 nucleotides agree with TRBD1. The ends lost 5 bases at V and 3 bases at J; junction bases unmatched: 8. The germline gives CDR1 SGHRS, CDR2 YFSETQ. CDR3 size: 15 residues. CDR3 residues: CASSTTGAIGNTIYF. The CDR3 coding sequence is TGCGCCAGCAGTACCACAGGGGCAATTGGAAACACCATATATTTT. Supplemented by reference TRBV5-1 and TRBJ1-3, the full variable domain reads KAGVTQTPRYLIKTRGQQVTLSCSPISGHRSVSWYQQTPGQGLQFLFEYFSETQRNKGNFPGRFSGRQFSNSRSEMNVSTLELGDSALYLCASSTTGAIGNTIYFGEGSWLTVV.

The genes are TRBV18 and TRBJ2-1; D is undetermined. Per the germline V gene, CDR1 is KGHSH and CDR2 is LQKENI. The length of the CDR3 is 11 residues. The V and J ends lost 2 bases and 10 bases respectively, with 6 bases between them. The CDR3 protein is CASSPEGEQFF. As DNA, the CDR3 is TGTGCCAGCTCACCAGAAGGAGAGCAGTTCTTC. Complete variable domain (other parts from reference TRBV18 and TRBJ2-1): NAGVMQNPRHLVRRRGQEARLRCSPMKGHSHVYWYRQLPEEGLKFMVYLQKENIIDESGMPKERFSAEFPKEGPSILRIQQVVRGDSAAYFCASSPEGEQFFGPGTRLTVL.

The V and J genes are TRBV6-5 and TRBJ1-6; D perhaps matches TRBD1 (5 bases). This CDR3 region has 15 residues. Per the germline V gene, CDR1 is MNHEY and CDR2 is SVGAGI. V was trimmed by 6 bases and J by 0 bases, leaving 9 bases between them. CDR3 DNA sequence: TGTGCCAGCAGGGCAGGGAGCTCCTATAATTCACCCCTCCACTTT. It is translated as CASRAGSSYNSPLHF.